This TCR beta chain was profiled in a study of CD8 T cells in Susac syndrome. The germline gives CDR1 MRHNA, CDR2 SNTAGT. The V and J ends lost 5 bases and 9 bases respectively, with 14 bases between them. This CDR3 contains 13 residues. CD8+ and CD4+ T cells from blood underwent TCR beta sequencing, which was carried out in a high-throughput format. Random hexamers were used to reverse transcribe an amount of about 0.5 to 1 ug RNA. TCR beta CDR3 was amplified by immunoSEQ multiplex PCR. This amplification extended across 54 Vbeta and 13 Jbeta segments. TCRdb itself ran the immunoSEQ multiplex PCR reads through MiXCR, one entry per CDR3 protein. Of about 250,000 distinct CDR3 sequences listed, roughly 93% are singletons.

Sequenced sample: CD4+ T cells from PBMCs. The chain links TRBV6-4 to TRBJ2-1; D remains ambiguous. This clonotype was sampled from a human donor with multiple sclerosis. The CDR3 sequence: CASSRSGVSEQFF. The CDR3 coding sequence is TGTGCCAGCAGTAGGTCTGGGGTCTCTGAGCAGTTCTTC.